This T cell receptor (beta chain) was sequenced during a study of cytomegalovirus exposure and HLA in healthy donors. The CDR3 has 13 residues. Germline loops: CDR1 MNHEY, CDR2 SVGAGI. The V end lost 5 bases, the J end lost 2 bases, and 10 bases lay between the germline ends. The PCR had 60 Vbeta and 13 Jbeta primers. TCRdb's table, derived via immunoSEQ multiplex PCR, lists solely in-frame clones and lacks some. This sample has about 160,000 clones, with about 80% found just once. This clonotype was sampled from a man between 18 and 29 years old in good health and CMV-seropositive. The sample taken for sequencing was PBMCs. J is TRBJ2-7 and V is TRBV6-5; D call uncertain. The CDR3 DNA is TGTGCCAGCAGTCCAACATCTCCCTACGAGCAGTACTTC. Translation: CASSPTSPYEQYF.